This T cell receptor (beta chain) is drawn from a study of T cell responses to AZD1222 COVID-19 vaccine. The repertoire was sequenced with immunoSEQ multiplex PCR; TCRdb's copy has only in-frame clones and lacks some. The table includes nearly 95,000 clones, roughly 90% detected once. V shed 6 bases and J shed 7 bases, with 16 bases lying between them. CDR1 is LGHNA and CDR2 is YNFKEQ in the germline V gene. CDR3 length: 15 amino acids. This receptor was obtained from an adult in good health. V gene TRBV4-2 combines with J gene TRBJ1-6; TRBD1 is a possible D gene (5 bases). This specimen was peripheral blood, taken on day 0 of AZD1222 vaccination. CDR3 DNA sequence: TGTGCCAGCAGGACGCGGAGGGACGGCAATTCACCCCTCCACTTT. The encoded protein is CASRTRRDGNSPLHF.